What follows are 31 T cell receptor beta chains derived from one specimen sequenced in a study of PD-L1 blockade in urothelial cancer. Regarding time point: pretreatment peripheral blood. Sequencing was performed with immunoSEQ multiplex PCR; in TCRdb, only in-frame clones are kept and a portion is missing. Among fewer than 65,000 clones listed, 80% to 90% were seen once. Sequenced here: PBMCs, sampled around atezolizumab (anti-PD-L1) treatment. Receptor source: a man in his 70s with urothelial cancer.

This sequence joins TRBV5-5 and TRBJ1-2; possibly TRBD1 for D (5 bases). Germline lookup yields CDR1 SGHKS and CDR2 YYEKEE (reference sequence). V lost 0 bases to trimming and J lost 7 bases, with 19 bases between them. The CDR3 extends over 16 amino acids. CDR3 loop: CASSLDIGGGYPGYTF. The DNA of the CDR3 is TGTGCCAGCAGCTTGGACATTGGGGGGGGATATCCTGGCTACACCTTC.

The chain is built from TRBV6-6 and TRBJ2-3, with TRBD1 matching over 11 bases. CDR1 is MNHNY and CDR2 is SVGAGI in the germline V gene (reference sequence). V lost 8 bases, J lost 3 bases, and 4 bases stayed unmatched. The CDR3 runs 14 residues. CDR3 residues: CASAWDRGTDTQYF. The CDR3 coding sequence is TGTGCCAGCGCCTGGGACAGGGGGACAGATACGCAGTATTTT.

The V gene is TRBV6-1, the J gene TRBJ1-5, with D possibly matching TRBD1 (5 bases). The ends were cut back, 11 bases at V and 5 bases at J, with 16 bases in the middle. In germline, CDR1 is MNHNS, CDR2 SASEGT. This CDR3 has 13 residues. The CDR3 coding sequence is TGTGCCGGCCTCCCTGGGGGGGATCAGCCCCAGCATTTT. It encodes CAGLPGGDQPQHF.

This clone has a handful of counts. This rearrangement joins TRBV7-9 to TRBJ1-1; 9 positions agree with TRBD1. There are 15 residues in the CDR3. After removal of 5 bases from V and 5 bases from J, the junction contained 9 bases not matched to a gene. Germline loops: CDR1 SEHNR, CDR2 FQNEAQ (reference sequence). CDR3 DNA sequence: TGTGCCAGCAGCACCCGGGACAGGGCGTCTACTGAAGCTTTCTTT. It encodes CASSTRDRASTEAFF.

CDR3 in amino acids: CASSEQRTPVYEQYF. In DNA form, the CDR3 reads TGTGCCAGCAGTGAGCAGAGGACTCCCGTTTACGAGCAGTACTTC. V usage is TRBV6-1 and J usage is TRBJ2-7; tentative D call: TRBD2 (5 bases). Trimming left V 3 bases short and J 4 bases short, with 16 bases between. The germline CDR1 and CDR2 sequences are MNHNS and SASEGT. The CDR3 is 15 amino acids.

This sequence joins TRBV29-1 and TRBJ1-5; 7 bases match TRBD1. The CDR3 is made up of 12 amino acids. The germline CDR1 and CDR2 sequences are SQVTM and ANQGSEA. V shed 4 bases, J shed 6 bases, and the junction held 3 bases outside the gene matches. The CDR3 sequence is CSVGQGGQPQHF. The CDR3 DNA reads as TGCAGCGTTGGACAGGGAGGTCAGCCCCAGCATTTT.

The genes are TRBV28 and TRBJ2-3; TRBD2 matches at 14 bases. Germline CDR1 reads MDHEN; CDR2 reads SYDVKM. The junction had 13 bases not matched to a gene; V was cut back by 5 bases and J by 0 bases. This CDR3 contains 20 residues. The CDR3 region is CASSRRTSGRSSASTDTQYF. The CDR3 DNA reads as TGTGCCAGCAGTCGACGGACTAGCGGGAGGTCCTCAGCTAGCACAGATACGCAGTATTTT.

J is TRBJ1-2 and V is TRBV2; the D is unclear. The CDR3 covers 11 residues. The V gene's germline CDR1 is SNHLY and CDR2 FYNNEI. V was shortened by 5 bases and J by 5 bases, with 6 bases between the two germline ends. The CDR3 DNA follows: TGTGCCAGCAGTTATTCGTATGGCTACACCTTC. Translating it yields CASSYSYGYTF.

This clone was seen only a few times. The chain uses TRBV2 and TRBJ1-1, with D possibly being TRBD1 (6 bases). The germline CDR1 and CDR2 sequences are SNHLY and FYNNEI. The V and J ends lost 4 bases and 3 bases respectively, with 12 bases between them. The CDR3 is 14 amino acids. The CDR3 nucleotides read TGTGCCAGCAGTGTTGAGTACAGGGACACTGAAGCTTTCTTT. Translation gives CASSVEYRDTEAFF.

This chain uses TRBV19 with TRBJ1-2, with D possibly TRBD1 on 6 matching bases. Per germline, CDR1 LNHDA and CDR2 SQIVND (reference sequence). The V end was cut by 5 bases, the J end by 5 bases, with 15 bases between. CDR3 length equals 14 residues. The CDR3 sequence: CASSPLTGRYGYTF. The CDR3 DNA follows: TGTGCCAGTAGTCCGTTGACAGGAAGGTATGGCTACACCTTC.

This clone has more than one count but fewer than ten. The CDR3 nucleotides read TGTGCCATCAGTGGAGGGCAGGTCGGATTCGAGCAGTACTTC. This gives the protein CAISGGQVGFEQYF. The V and J genes are TRBV10-3 and TRBJ2-7; tentatively, D is TRBD2 (5 bases). Per the germline V gene, CDR1 is ENHRY and CDR2 is SYGVKD. This CDR3 region has 14 residues. V lost 4 bases and J lost 6, with 16 bases in between.

The genes are TRBV27 and TRBJ2-7, with D possibly TRBD1 on 5 matching bases. V was clipped by 5 bases and J by 5 bases, with 19 bases between them. The CDR3 is 15 amino acids. The germline CDR1 and CDR2 sequences are MNHEY and SMNVEV (reference sequence). In nucleotides, the CDR3 is TGTGCCAGCAGTCTACCGACGGCGCAGGGCCACGAGCAGTACTTC. Translating it yields CASSLPTAQGHEQYF.

This clone was picked up a small number of times. The V and J genes are TRBV4-3 and TRBJ2-1; perhaps TRBD1 as D (5 bases). The germline gives CDR1 LGHNA, CDR2 YSLEER. V dropped 1 base and J dropped 7 bases, with 11 bases sitting between them. CDR3 length: 14 residues. The CDR3 is CASSQGWGGNEQFF. The CDR3, as DNA: TGCGCCAGCAGCCAAGGGTGGGGCGGAAATGAGCAGTTCTTC.

V usage is TRBV27 and J usage is TRBJ2-2; tentatively, D is TRBD2 (5 bases). The CDR3 runs 13 residues. Trimming removed 7 bases at V and 2 bases at J, with 8 bases between. The germline CDR1 and CDR2 sequences are MNHEY and SMNVEV (reference sequence). CDR3 loop: CASTGINTGELFF. The CDR3 DNA reads as TGTGCCAGCACCGGGATCAACACCGGGGAGCTGTTTTTT.

This chain joins TRBV27 and TRBJ1-1; tentatively, D is TRBD1 (6 bases). The germline V and J ends were trimmed by 1 base and 1 base, with 13 bases remaining between them. CDR1 and CDR2 (germline): MNHEY, SMNVEV (reference sequence). This CDR3 contains 16 residues. The CDR3 loop is CASSLLSGAPNTEAFF. CDR3 nucleotides: TGTGCCAGCAGTTTATTATCAGGGGCTCCGAACACTGAAGCTTTCTTT.

This chain links TRBV5-4 with TRBJ2-3; 7 bases line up with TRBD2. The germline V gene encodes CDR1 SGHNT and CDR2 YYREEE (reference sequence). The CDR3 is 16 residues long. With 4 bases clipped from V and 0 bases from J, the junction kept 8 bases outside the gene matches. The CDR3 loop is CASSPGLEPSTDTQYF. The CDR3 DNA follows: TGTGCCAGCAGCCCAGGACTAGAGCCGAGCACAGATACGCAGTATTTT. Based on the CDR3 plus reference TRBV5-4 and TRBJ2-3, the full variable domain is ETGVTQSPTHLIKTRGQQVTLRCSSQSGHNTVSWYQQALGQGPQFIFQYYREEENGRGNFPPRFSGLQFPNYSSELNVNALELDDSALYLCASSPGLEPSTDTQYFGPGTRLTVL.

The V gene is TRBV5-1, the J gene TRBJ2-7; D perhaps matches TRBD2 (5 bases). Germline values: CDR1 SGHRS, CDR2 YFSETQ. Trimming shortened V by 4 bases and J by 2 bases, and 10 bases separated the two germline ends. The CDR3 length is 13 residues. CDR3 region: CASSPGVAYEQYF. CDR3 nucleotides: TGCGCCAGCAGCCCCGGGGTAGCCTACGAGCAGTACTTC.

The gene calls are TRBV28 and TRBJ2-7, with D possibly being TRBD2 (7 bases). V was shortened by 6 bases and J by 3 bases, with 18 bases between the two germline ends. The CDR3 length is 15 residues. Looked up from germline, CDR1 is MDHEN and CDR2 is SYDVKM. The CDR3 loop reads CASSPEGGIIYEQYF. CDR3 coding DNA: TGTGCCAGCAGCCCAGAGGGGGGGATCATCTACGAGCAGTACTTC.

The chain combines TRBV28 with TRBJ2-7; 7 bases align to TRBD1. CDR3 size: 12 residues. Germline CDR1 MDHEN, CDR2 SYDVKM. Germline trimming cut 5 bases from V and 6 bases from J; bases unmatched to any gene: 4. DNA for the CDR3: TGTGCCAGCAGTGTCAACAGGGGCGAGCAGTACTTC. Its protein is CASSVNRGEQYF.

The V gene is TRBV5-1, the J gene TRBJ1-1, with unresolved D. Germline CDR1 is SGHRS and CDR2 is YFSETQ. The CDR3 covers 14 residues. Trimming removed 2 bases at V and 5 bases at J, with 13 bases between. The CDR3 DNA is TGCGCCAGCAGCTTCTCCCTGGGAGGTACTGAAGCTTTCTTT. Translating it yields CASSFSLGGTEAFF.

The V and J genes are TRBV14 and TRBJ2-1; D is undetermined. V lost 2 bases to trimming and J lost 2 bases, with 16 bases between them. This CDR3 contains 17 residues. From germline, CDR1 is SGHDN and CDR2 FVKESK. The CDR3 loop reads CASSQLSNHPAYNEQFF. In DNA form, the CDR3 reads TGTGCCAGCAGCCAACTTTCTAACCACCCTGCCTACAATGAGCAGTTCTTC.

The V gene is TRBV18, the J gene TRBJ2-1, with 7 positions matching TRBD1. Germline CDR1 and CDR2: KGHSH and LQKENI. The CDR3 spans 13 residues. V trimming: 4 bases; J trimming: 8 bases; junction bases outside the gene matches: 5. CDR3: CASSQGQWDEQFF. The CDR3 nucleotides are TGTGCCAGCTCACAGGGACAGTGGGATGAGCAGTTCTTC.

V usage is TRBV6-1 and J usage is TRBJ1-3; 10 positions match TRBD1. The CDR3 is 15 amino acids. The V gene's germline CDR1 is MNHNS and CDR2 SASEGT. V trimming: 7 bases; J trimming: 4 bases; junction bases outside the gene matches: 7. The CDR3 here is CASNRDRGSGNTIYF. In nucleotides, the CDR3 is TGTGCCAGCAACCGGGACAGGGGTTCAGGAAACACCATATATTTT.

The chain carries TRBV6-6 and TRBJ1-2, with 11 bases identical to TRBD1. From germline, CDR1 is MNHNY and CDR2 SVGAGI (reference sequence). The CDR3 totals 16 residues. V lost 6 bases, J lost 1 base, and 7 bases stayed unmatched. CDR3 in amino acids: CASRRGQGARNYGYTF. DNA for the CDR3: TGTGCCAGCAGAAGAGGACAGGGGGCTCGTAACTATGGCTACACCTTC.

The J gene is TRBJ2-7, the V gene TRBV28; 7 nucleotides line up with TRBD1. The germline CDR1 and CDR2 sequences are MDHEN and SYDVKM. The CDR3 consists of 14 residues. V was pared by 3 bases and J by 2 bases, with 4 bases of the junction left unmatched. This chain's CDR3 is CASSLYRGAYEQYF. DNA for the CDR3: TGTGCCAGCAGTTTGTACAGGGGAGCCTACGAGCAGTACTTC.

The rearrangement links TRBV9 to TRBJ2-5; a weak D match, TRBD1 (8 bases). Per the germline V gene, CDR1 is SGDLS and CDR2 is YYNGEE. V was trimmed by 0 bases and J by 4 bases, leaving 13 bases between them. The CDR3 length is 15 residues. CDR3: CASSVGQGRGETQYF. The DNA of the CDR3 is TGTGCCAGCAGCGTAGGACAGGGGAGGGGAGAGACCCAGTACTTC.

The chain carries TRBV7-2 and TRBJ2-3; 10 nucleotides align to TRBD2. After removal of 6 bases from V and 6 bases from J, the junction contained 6 bases not matched to a gene. Germline assignment: CDR1 SGHTA and CDR2 FQGNSA. This CDR3 region has 14 residues. The CDR3 protein is CASSLSGGADTQYF. In DNA, the CDR3 is TGTGCCAGCAGTTTAAGCGGGGGGGCGGATACGCAGTATTTT.

The CDR3 DNA sequence: TGTGCCAGCACCGGGAGAACCGGGGAGCTGTTTTTT. It encodes CASTGRTGELFF. The gene calls are TRBV6-5 and TRBJ2-2; possible D gene TRBD2, 6 bases. Germline CDR1 is MNHEY and CDR2 is SVGAGI. The CDR3 totals 12 residues. The V gene lost 7 bases and the J gene lost 5 bases, with 8 bases spanning the gap.

The chain has TRBV6-6 and TRBJ2-4, with D perhaps matching TRBD1 (5 bases). Deletions cut 0 bases from V and 6 bases from J, with 9 bases between. Germline values: CDR1 MNHNY, CDR2 SVGAGI (reference sequence). The CDR3 runs to 14 residues. The CDR3 loop reads CASSYSSQGNIQYF. The DNA for the CDR3 is TGTGCCAGCAGTTACTCATCGCAGGGAAACATTCAGTACTTC.

DNA for the CDR3: TGTGCCAGCAGTACTACAGGGACCAATCAGCCCCAGCATTTT. It translates to CASSTTGTNQPQHF. The chain links TRBV6-6 to TRBJ1-5; possibly TRBD1 for D (6 bases). The germline CDR1 and CDR2 sequences are MNHNY and SVGAGI (reference sequence). Trimming pared 5 bases from V and 3 bases from J, leaving 11 bases between. The CDR3 contains 14 residues.

The chain employs TRBV19 and TRBJ1-5; tentative D call: TRBD1 (5 bases). CDR1 is LNHDA and CDR2 is SQIVND in the germline V gene (reference sequence). The CDR3 is 14 residues long. Trimming shortened V by 5 bases and J by 6 bases, and 14 bases separated the two germline ends. This chain's CDR3 is CASSLYFRGQPQHF. The DNA for the CDR3 is TGTGCCAGTAGTCTGTACTTTAGGGGTCAGCCCCAGCATTTT.